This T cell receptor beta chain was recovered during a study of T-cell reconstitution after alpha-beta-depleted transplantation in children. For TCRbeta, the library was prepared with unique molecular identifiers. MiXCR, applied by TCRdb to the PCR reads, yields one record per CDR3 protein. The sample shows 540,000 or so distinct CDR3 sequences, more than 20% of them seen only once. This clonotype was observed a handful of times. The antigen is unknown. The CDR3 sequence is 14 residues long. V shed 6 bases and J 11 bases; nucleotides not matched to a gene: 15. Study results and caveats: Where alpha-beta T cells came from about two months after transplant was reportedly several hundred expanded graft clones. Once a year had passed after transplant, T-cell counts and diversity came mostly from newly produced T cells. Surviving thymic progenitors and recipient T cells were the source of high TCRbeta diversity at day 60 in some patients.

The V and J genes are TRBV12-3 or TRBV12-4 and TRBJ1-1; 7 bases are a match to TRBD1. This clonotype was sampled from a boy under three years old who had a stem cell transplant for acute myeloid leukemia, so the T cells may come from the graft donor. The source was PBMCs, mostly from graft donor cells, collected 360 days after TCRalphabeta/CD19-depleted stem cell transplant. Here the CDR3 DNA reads TGTGCCAGCAGCTACCTTAACAGGGGAGGGGGGGCTTTCTTT. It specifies CASSYLNRGGGAFF.